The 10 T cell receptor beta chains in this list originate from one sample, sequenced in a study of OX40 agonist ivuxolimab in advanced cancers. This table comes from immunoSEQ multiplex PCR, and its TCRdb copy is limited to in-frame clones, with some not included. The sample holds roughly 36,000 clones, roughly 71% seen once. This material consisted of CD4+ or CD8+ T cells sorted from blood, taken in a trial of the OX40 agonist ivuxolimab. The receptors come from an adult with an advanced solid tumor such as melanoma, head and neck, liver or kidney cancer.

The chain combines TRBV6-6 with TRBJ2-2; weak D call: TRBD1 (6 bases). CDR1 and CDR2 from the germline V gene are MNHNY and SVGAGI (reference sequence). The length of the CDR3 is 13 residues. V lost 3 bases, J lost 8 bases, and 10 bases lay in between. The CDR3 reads CASSYSQGGELFF. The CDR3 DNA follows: TGTGCCAGCAGTTATTCTCAGGGGGGGGAGCTGTTTTTT.

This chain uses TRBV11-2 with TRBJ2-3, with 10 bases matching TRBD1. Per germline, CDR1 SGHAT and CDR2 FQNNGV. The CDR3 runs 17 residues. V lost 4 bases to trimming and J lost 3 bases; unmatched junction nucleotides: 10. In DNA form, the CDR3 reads TGTGCCAGCAGCTCTACCCTCTGGGACAGGGGTACAGATACGCAGTATTTT. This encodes CASSSTLWDRGTDTQYF.

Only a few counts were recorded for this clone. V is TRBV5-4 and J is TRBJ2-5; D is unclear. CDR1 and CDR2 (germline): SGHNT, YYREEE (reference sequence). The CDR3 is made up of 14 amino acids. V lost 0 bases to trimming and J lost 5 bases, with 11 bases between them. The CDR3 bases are TGTGCCAGCAGCTTGGAAGTAGCCTCGGAGACCCAGTACTTC. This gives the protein CASSLEVASETQYF. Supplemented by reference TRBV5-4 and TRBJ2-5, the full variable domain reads ETGVTQSPTHLIKTRGQQVTLRCSSQSGHNTVSWYQQALGQGPQFIFQYYREEENGRGNFPPRFSGLQFPNYSSELNVNALELDDSALYLCASSLEVASETQYFGPGTRLLVL.

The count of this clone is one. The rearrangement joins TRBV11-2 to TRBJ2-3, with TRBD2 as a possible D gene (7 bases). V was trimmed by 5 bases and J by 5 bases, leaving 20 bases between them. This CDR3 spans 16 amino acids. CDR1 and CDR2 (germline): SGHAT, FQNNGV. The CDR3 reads CASSPLGGAMGDTQYF. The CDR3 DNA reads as TGTGCCAGCAGCCCCCTTGGGGGGGCCATGGGAGATACGCAGTATTTT.

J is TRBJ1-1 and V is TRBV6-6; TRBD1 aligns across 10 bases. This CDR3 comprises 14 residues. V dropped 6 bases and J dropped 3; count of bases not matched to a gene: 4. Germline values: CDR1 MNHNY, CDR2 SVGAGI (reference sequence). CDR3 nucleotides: TGTGCCAGCAGCCCAGACAGGGGGCACACTGAAGCTTTCTTT. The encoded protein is CASSPDRGHTEAFF.

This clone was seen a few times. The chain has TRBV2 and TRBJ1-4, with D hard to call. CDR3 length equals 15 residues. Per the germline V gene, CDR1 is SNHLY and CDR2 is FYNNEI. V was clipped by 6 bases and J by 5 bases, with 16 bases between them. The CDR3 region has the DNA TGTGCCAGCAGGGCCTTTGGACGGCTGAATGAAAAACTGTTTTTT. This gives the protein CASRAFGRLNEKLFF.

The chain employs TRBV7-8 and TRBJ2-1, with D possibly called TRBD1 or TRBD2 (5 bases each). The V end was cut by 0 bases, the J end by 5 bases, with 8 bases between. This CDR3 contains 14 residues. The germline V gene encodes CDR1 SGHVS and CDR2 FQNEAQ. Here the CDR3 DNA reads TGTGCCAGCAGCTTAGCGAGGGGTCACAATGAGCAGTTCTTC. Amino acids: CASSLARGHNEQFF.

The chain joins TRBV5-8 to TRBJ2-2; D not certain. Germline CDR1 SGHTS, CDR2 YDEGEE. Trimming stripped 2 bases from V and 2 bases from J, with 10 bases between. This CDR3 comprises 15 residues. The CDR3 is CASSLGDKNTGELFF. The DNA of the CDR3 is TGTGCCAGCAGCTTAGGAGACAAAAACACCGGGGAGCTGTTTTTT. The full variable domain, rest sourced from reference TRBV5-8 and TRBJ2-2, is EAGVTQSPTHLIKTRGQQATLRCSPISGHTSVYWYQQALGLGLQFLLWYDEGEERNRGNFPPRFSGRQFPNYSSELNVNALELEDSALYLCASSLGDKNTGELFFGEGSRLTVL.

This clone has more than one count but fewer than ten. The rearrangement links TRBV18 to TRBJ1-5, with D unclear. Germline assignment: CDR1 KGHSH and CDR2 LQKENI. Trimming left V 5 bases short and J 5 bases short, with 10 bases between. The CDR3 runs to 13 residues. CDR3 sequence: CASSSNSDQPQHF. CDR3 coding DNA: TGTGCCAGCTCATCCAACTCCGATCAGCCCCAGCATTTT.

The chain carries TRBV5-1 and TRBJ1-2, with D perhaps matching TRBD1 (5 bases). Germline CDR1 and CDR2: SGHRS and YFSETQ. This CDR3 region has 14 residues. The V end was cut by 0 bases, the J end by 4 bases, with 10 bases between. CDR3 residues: CASSLGGDGYGYTF. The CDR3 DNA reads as TGCGCCAGCAGCTTGGGTGGGGACGGCTATGGCTACACCTTC.